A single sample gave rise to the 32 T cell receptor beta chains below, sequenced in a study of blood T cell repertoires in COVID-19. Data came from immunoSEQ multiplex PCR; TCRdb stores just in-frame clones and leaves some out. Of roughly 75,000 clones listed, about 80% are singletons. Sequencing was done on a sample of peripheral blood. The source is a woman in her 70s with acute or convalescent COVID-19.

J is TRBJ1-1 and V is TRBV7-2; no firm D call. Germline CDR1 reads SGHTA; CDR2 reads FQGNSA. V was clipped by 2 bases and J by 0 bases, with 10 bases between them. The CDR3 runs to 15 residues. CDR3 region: CASSLLPGMNTEAFF. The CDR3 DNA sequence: TGTGCCAGCAGCTTATTACCGGGAATGAACACTGAAGCTTTCTTT.

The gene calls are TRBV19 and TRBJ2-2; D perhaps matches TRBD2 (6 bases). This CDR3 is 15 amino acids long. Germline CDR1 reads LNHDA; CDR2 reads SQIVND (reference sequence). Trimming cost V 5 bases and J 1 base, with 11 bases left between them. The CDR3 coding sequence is TGTGCCAGTAGTGGGGGGACGGGGAACACCGGGGAGCTGTTTTTT. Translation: CASSGGTGNTGELFF.

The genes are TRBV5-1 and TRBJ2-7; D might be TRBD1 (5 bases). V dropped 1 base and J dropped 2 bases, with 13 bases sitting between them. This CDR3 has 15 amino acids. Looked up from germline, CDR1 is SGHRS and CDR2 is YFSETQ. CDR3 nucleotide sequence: TGCGCCAGCAGCTTGCAGGCCCAGGGCCCCTACGAGCAGTACTTC. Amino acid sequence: CASSLQAQGPYEQYF. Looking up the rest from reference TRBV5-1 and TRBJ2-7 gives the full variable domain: KAGVTQTPRYLIKTRGQQVTLSCSPISGHRSVSWYQQTPGQGLQFLFEYFSETQRNKGNFPGRFSGRQFSNSRSEMNVSTLELGDSALYLCASSLQAQGPYEQYFGPGTRLTVT.

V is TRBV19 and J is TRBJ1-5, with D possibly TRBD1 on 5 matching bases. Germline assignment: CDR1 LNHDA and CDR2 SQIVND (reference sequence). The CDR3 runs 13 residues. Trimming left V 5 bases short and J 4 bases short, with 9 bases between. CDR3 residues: CASSLPGNQPQHF. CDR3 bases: TGTGCCAGTAGTCTGCCAGGGAATCAGCCCCAGCATTTT.

CDR3 protein: CASSEAYTGELFF. CDR3 nucleotide sequence: TGTGCCAGCAGTGAAGCCTACACCGGGGAGCTGTTTTTT. V gene TRBV2 combines with J gene TRBJ2-2; D gene ambiguous. This CDR3 is built from 13 residues. With 0 bases removed from V and 3 bases from J, the gap between germline ends came to 2 bases. The germline V gene has CDR1 SNHLY and CDR2 FYNNEI.

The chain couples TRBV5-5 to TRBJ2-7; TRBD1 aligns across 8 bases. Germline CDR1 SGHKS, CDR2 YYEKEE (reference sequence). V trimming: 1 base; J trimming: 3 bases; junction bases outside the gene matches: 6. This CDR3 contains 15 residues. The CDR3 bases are TGTGCCAGCAGCTTGTTGGCAGGGGGCTTCTACGAGCAGTACTTC. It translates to CASSLLAGGFYEQYF. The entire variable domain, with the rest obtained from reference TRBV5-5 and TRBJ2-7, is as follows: DAGVTQSPTHLIKTRGQQVTLRCSPISGHKSVSWYQQVLGQGPQFIFQYYEKEERGRGNFPDRFSARQFPNYSSELNVNALLLGDSALYLCASSLLAGGFYEQYFGPGTRLTVT.

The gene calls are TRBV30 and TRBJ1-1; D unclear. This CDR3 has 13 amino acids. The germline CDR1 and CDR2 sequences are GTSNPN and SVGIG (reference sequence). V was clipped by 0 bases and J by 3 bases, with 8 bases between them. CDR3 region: CAWSVQVDTEAFF. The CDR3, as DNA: TGTGCCTGGAGTGTTCAGGTAGACACTGAAGCTTTCTTT. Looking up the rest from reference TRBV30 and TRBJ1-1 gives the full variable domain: SQTIHQWPATLVQPVGSPLSLECTVEGTSNPNLYWYRQAAGRGLQLLFYSVGIGQISSEVPQNLSASRPQDRQFILSSKKLLLSDSGFYLCAWSVQVDTEAFFGQGTRLTVV.

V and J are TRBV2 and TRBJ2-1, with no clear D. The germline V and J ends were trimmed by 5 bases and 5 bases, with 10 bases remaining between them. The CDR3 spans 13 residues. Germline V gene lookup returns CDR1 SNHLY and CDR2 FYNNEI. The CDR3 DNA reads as TGTGCCAGCAGTCCAGACTGGAACAATGAGCAGTTCTTC. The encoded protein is CASSPDWNNEQFF.

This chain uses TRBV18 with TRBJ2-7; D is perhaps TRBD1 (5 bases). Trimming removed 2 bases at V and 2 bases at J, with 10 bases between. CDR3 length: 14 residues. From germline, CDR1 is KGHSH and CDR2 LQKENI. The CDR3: CASSPGDSTYEQYF. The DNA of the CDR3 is TGTGCCAGCTCACCAGGAGACAGTACCTACGAGCAGTACTTC. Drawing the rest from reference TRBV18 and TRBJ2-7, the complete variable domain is NAGVMQNPRHLVRRRGQEARLRCSPMKGHSHVYWYRQLPEEGLKFMVYLQKENIIDESGMPKERFSAEFPKEGPSILRIQQVVRGDSAAYFCASSPGDSTYEQYFGPGTRLTVT.

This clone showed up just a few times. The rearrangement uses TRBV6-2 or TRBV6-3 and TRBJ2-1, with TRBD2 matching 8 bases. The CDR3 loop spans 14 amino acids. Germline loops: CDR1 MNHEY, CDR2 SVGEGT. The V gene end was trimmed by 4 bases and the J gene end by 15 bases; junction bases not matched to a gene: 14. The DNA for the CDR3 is TGTGCCAGCAGTTTCGCGACTAGCGCCATACCAGTGTTCTTC. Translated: CASSFATSAIPVFF.

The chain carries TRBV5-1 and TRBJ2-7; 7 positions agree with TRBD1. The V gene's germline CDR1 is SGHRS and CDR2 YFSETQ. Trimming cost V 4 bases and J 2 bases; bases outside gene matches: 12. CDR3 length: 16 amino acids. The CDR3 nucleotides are TGCGCCAGCAGCAACCCCGGGACAGTGGCTCCCTACGAGCAGTACTTC. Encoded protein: CASSNPGTVAPYEQYF.

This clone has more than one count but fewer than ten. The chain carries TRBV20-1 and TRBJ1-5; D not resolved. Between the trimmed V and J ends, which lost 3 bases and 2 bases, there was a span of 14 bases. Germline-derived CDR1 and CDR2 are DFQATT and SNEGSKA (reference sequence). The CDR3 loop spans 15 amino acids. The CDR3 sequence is CSASEPAVGNQPQHF. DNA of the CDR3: TGCAGTGCTAGTGAGCCAGCGGTTGGCAATCAGCCCCAGCATTTT.

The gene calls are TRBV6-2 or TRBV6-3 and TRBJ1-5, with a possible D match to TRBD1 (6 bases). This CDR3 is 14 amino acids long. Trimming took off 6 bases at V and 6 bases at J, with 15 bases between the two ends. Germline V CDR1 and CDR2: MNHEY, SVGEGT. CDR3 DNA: TGTGCCAGCAGCGACAGCGAAGGGGGTCAGCCCCAGCATTTT. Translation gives CASSDSEGGQPQHF.

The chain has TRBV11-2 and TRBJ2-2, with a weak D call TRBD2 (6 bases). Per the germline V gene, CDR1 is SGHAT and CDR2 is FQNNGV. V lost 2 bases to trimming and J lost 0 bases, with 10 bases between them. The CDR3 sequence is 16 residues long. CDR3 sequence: CASSLQLATNTGELFF. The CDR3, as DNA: TGTGCCAGCAGCTTACAGCTAGCGACGAACACCGGGGAGCTGTTTTTT. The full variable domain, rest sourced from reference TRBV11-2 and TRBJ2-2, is EAGVAQSPRYKIIEKRQSVAFWCNPISGHATLYWYQQILGQGPKLLIQFQNNGVVDDSQLPKDRFSAERLKGVDSTLKIQPAKLEDSAVYLCASSLQLATNTGELFFGEGSRLTVL.

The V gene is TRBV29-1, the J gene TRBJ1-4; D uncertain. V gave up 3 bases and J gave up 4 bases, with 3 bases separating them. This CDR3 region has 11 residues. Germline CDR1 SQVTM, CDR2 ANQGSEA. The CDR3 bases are TGCAGCGTTGACAATAATGAAAAACTGTTTTTT. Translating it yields CSVDNNEKLFF.

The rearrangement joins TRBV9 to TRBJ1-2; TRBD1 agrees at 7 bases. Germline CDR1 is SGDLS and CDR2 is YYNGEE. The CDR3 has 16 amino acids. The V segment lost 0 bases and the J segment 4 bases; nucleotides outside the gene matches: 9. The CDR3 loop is CASSVGPGQPLYGYTF. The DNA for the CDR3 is TGTGCCAGCAGCGTAGGACCGGGACAGCCGCTCTATGGCTACACCTTC.

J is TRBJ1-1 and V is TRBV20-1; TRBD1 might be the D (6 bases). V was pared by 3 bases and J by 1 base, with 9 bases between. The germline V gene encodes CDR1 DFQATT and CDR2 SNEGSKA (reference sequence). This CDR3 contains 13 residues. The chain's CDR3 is CSASQGTNTEAFF. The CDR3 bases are TGCAGTGCTAGTCAGGGGACGAACACTGAAGCTTTCTTT.

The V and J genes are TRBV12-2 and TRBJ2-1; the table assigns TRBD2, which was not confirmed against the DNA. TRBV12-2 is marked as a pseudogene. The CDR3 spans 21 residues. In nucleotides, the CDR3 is TGTGCAAGTCGCTTAGAGAGGAACTGGCCCGAGCGGAGCGGGAGTTACAATGAGCAGTTCTTC. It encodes CASRLERNWPERSGSYNEQFF.

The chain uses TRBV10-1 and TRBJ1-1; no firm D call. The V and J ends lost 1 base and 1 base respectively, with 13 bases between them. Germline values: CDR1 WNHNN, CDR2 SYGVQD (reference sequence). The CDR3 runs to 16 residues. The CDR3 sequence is CASSEYGTFTNTEAFF. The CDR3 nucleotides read TGCGCCAGCAGTGAGTATGGCACGTTTACGAACACTGAAGCTTTCTTT.

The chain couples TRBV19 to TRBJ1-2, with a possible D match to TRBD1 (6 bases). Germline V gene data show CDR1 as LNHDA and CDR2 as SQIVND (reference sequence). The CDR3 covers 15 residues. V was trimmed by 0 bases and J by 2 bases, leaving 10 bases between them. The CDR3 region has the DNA TGTGCCAGTAGTATAGACAGGACAGCCAACTATGGCTACACCTTC. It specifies CASSIDRTANYGYTF.

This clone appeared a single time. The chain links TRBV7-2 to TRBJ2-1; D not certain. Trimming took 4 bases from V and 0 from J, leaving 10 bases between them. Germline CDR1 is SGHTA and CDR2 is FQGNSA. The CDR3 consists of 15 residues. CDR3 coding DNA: TGTGCCAGCAGCTATTCTATTACCTCCTACAATGAGCAGTTCTTC. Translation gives CASSYSITSYNEQFF.

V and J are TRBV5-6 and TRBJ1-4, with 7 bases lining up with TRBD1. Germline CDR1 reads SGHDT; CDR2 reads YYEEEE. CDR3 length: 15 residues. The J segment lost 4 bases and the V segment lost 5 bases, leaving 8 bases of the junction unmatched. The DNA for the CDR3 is TGTGCCAGCAGTTACCGGGACAGCCTTAATGAAAAACTGTTTTTT. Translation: CASSYRDSLNEKLFF.

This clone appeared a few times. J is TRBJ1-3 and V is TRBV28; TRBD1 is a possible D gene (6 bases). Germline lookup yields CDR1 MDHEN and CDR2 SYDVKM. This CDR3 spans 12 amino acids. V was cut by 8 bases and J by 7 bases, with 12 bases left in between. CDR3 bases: TGTGCCAGCGGGGACAATTGGAACACCATATATTTT. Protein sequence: CASGDNWNTIYF.

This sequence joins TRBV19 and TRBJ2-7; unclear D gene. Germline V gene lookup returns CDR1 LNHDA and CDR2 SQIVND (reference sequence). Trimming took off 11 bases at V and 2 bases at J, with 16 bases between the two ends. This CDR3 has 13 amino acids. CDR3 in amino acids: CAAPVGRPYEQYF. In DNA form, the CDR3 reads TGTGCCGCCCCCGTTGGCCGTCCCTACGAGCAGTACTTC. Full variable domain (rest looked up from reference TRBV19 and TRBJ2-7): DGGITQSPKYLFRKEGQNVTLSCEQNLNHDAMYWYRQDPGQGLRLIYYSQIVNDFQKGDIAEGYSVSREKKESFPLTVTSAQKNPTAFYLCAAPVGRPYEQYFGPGTRLTVT.

The CDR3 spells CASSLGQTSGTNEQFF. CDR3 DNA: TGTGCCAGCAGCTTGGGTCAGACTAGCGGGACTAATGAGCAGTTCTTC. The genes are TRBV5-4 and TRBJ2-1; 11 bases agree with TRBD2. CDR1 is SGHNT, CDR2 YYREEE, per germline (reference sequence). V trimming: 0 bases; J trimming: 7 bases; junction bases outside the gene matches: 6. CDR3 size: 16 residues.

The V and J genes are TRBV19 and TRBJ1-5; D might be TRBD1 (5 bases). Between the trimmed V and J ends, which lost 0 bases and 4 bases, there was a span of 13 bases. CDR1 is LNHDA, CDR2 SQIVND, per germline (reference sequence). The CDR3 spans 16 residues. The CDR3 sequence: CASSIDGASYNQPQHF. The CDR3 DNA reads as TGTGCCAGTAGTATAGATGGGGCATCATATAATCAGCCCCAGCATTTT.

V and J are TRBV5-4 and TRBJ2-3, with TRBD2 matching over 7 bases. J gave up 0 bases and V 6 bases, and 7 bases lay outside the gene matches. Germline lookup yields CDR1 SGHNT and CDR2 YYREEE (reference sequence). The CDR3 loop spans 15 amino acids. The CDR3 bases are TGTGCCAGCAAAGCGGGGTTCCCTAGCACAGATACGCAGTATTTT. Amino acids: CASKAGFPSTDTQYF. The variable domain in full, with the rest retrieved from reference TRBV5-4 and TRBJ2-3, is ETGVTQSPTHLIKTRGQQVTLRCSSQSGHNTVSWYQQALGQGPQFIFQYYREEENGRGNFPPRFSGLQFPNYSSELNVNALELDDSALYLCASKAGFPSTDTQYFGPGTRLTVL.

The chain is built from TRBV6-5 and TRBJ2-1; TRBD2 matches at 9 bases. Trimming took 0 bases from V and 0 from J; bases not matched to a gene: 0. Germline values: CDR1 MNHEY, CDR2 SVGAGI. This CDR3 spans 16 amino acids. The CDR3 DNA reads TGTGCCAGCAGTTACTCTAGCGGGGGCTCCTACAATGAGCAGTTCTTC. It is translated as CASSYSSGGSYNEQFF.

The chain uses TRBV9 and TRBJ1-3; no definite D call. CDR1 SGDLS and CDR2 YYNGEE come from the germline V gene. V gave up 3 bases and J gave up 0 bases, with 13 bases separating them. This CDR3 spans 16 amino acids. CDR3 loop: CASSGRMTTSGNTIYF. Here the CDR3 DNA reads TGTGCCAGCAGCGGACGCATGACAACCTCTGGAAACACCATATATTTT.

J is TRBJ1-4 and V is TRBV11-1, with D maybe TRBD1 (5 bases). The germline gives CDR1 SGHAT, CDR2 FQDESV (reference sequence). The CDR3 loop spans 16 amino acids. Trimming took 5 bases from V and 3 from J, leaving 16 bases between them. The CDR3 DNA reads TGTGCCAGCAGCCCCAGACAGACGGCGGCTAATGAAAAACTGTTTTTT. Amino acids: CASSPRQTAANEKLFF.

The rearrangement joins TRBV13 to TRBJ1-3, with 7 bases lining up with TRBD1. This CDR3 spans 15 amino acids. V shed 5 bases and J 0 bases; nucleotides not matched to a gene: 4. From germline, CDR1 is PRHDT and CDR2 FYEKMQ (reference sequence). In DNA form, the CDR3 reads TGTGCCAGCAGCACGGGACAGAGCTCTGGAAACACCATATATTTT. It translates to CASSTGQSSGNTIYF.

CDR3: CASSEVAKETQYF. In DNA, the CDR3 is TGTGCCAGCAGTGAAGTAGCCAAAGAGACCCAGTACTTC. J is TRBJ2-5 and V is TRBV6-1; D is unresolved. V was trimmed by 1 base and J by 3 bases, leaving 6 bases between them. The CDR3 is 13 residues long. From germline, CDR1 is MNHNS and CDR2 SASEGT.